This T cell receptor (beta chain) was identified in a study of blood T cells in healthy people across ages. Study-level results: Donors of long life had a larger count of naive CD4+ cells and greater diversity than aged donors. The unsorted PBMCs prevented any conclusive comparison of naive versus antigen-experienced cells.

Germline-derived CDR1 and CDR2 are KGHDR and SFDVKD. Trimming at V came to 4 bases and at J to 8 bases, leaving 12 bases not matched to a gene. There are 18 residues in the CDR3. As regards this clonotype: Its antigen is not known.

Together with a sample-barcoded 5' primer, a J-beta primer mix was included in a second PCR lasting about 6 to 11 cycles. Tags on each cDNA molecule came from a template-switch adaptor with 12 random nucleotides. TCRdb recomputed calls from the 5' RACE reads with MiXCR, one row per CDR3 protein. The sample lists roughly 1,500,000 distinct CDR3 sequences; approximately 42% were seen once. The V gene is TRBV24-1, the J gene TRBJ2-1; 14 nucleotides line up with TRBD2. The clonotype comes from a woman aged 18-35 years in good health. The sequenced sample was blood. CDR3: CATSDSTSGRVGYDEQFF. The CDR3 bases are TGTGCCACCAGTGACTCGACTAGCGGGAGGGTAGGGTACGATGAGCAGTTCTTC.